What follows are 5 T cell receptor beta chains derived from one specimen sequenced in a study of T-cell reconstitution after alpha-beta-depleted transplantation in children. Preparation of the TCRbeta library involved a method that used unique molecular identifiers. TCRdb re-called the PCR reads with MiXCR, one entry per CDR3 protein. Of about 470,000 distinct CDR3 sequences in the sample, about 40% were seen once. The starting material was PBMCs, obtained before TCRalphabeta/CD19-depleted stem cell transplant. These receptors were collected from a girl aged 2 to 10 with aplastic anemia, due to receive a stem cell transplant.

The chain uses TRBV6-6 and TRBJ1-1, with unresolved D. The CDR3 spans 11 residues. Germline assignment: CDR1 MNHNY and CDR2 SVGAGI (reference sequence). Between the trimmed V and J ends, which lost 2 bases and 8 bases, there was a span of 6 bases. CDR3: CASSYHGEAFF. In DNA, the CDR3 is TGTGCCAGCAGTTACCATGGAGAAGCTTTCTTT.

This clonotype was picked up one time. The chain recombines TRBV30 with TRBJ2-3; 7 positions match TRBD2. The length of the CDR3 is 15 residues. The J segment lost 4 bases and the V segment lost 2 bases, leaving 9 bases of the junction unmatched. Germline CDR1 and CDR2: GTSNPN and SVGIG (reference sequence). CDR3 in DNA: TGTGCCTGGAGTCGCTCCTTGACTAGCCCAGATACGCAGTATTTT. Translation gives CAWSRSLTSPDTQYF.

This clonotype was observed a few times. This chain connects TRBV6-1 to TRBJ1-2, with TRBD1 matching 11 bases. CDR3 length equals 13 residues. V was clipped by 5 bases and J by 7 bases; unmatched bases: 3. Germline CDR1 and CDR2: MNHNS and SASEGT. This chain's CDR3 is CASSPGTGGGYTF. The CDR3 coding sequence is TGTGCCAGCAGTCCCGGGACAGGGGGTGGCTACACCTTC.

The V call is TRBV29-1, the J call TRBJ2-5, with D possibly TRBD1 on 6 matching bases. The CDR3 loop spans 13 amino acids. Looked up from germline, CDR1 is SQVTM and CDR2 is ANQGSEA. The V gene lost 6 bases and the J gene lost 7 bases, with 18 bases spanning the gap. The CDR3 nucleotides read TGCAGCGTCCACGTGACAGGTGGGGGGACCCAGTACTTC. Translating it yields CSVHVTGGGTQYF.

There are a few counts of this clonotype. The chain couples TRBV11-2 to TRBJ2-3; the D call may be TRBD1 or TRBD2 (7 bases each). Trimming cost V 5 bases and J 0 bases, with 12 bases left between them. This CDR3 is 15 amino acids long. Germline V gene lookup returns CDR1 SGHAT and CDR2 FQNNGV. CDR3 sequence reads: CASSSGTVSTDTQYF. As DNA, the CDR3 is TGTGCCAGCAGCAGCGGGACAGTGAGCACAGATACGCAGTATTTT.